The source of this T cell receptor (beta chain) is a study of cytomegalovirus exposure and HLA in healthy donors. This CDR3 spans 17 amino acids. In germline, CDR1 is SGHTS, CDR2 YDEGEE. Germline trimming cut 4 bases from V and 2 bases from J; bases unmatched to any gene: 15. Produced via immunoSEQ multiplex PCR; TCRdb's table is partial and in-frame only. The table records 110,000 or so clones, about nine tenths of them present only once. Study-level results: The study flagged roughly 160 TCR beta chains as cytomegalovirus-associated.

Comments on this clone: Its target is unknown.

The sample taken for sequencing was PBMCs. The clonotype originates from a man between 18 and 35 years old in good health and CMV-seropositive. V and J are TRBV5-8 and TRBJ2-7, with 7 bases identical to TRBD1. In nucleotides, the CDR3 is TGTGCCAGCAGCCGGCGTCGGACTGGGACAGCCACCTACGAGCAGTACTTC. Its translation: CASSRRRTGTATYEQYF. Using reference TRBV5-8 and TRBJ2-7 for the parts outside the CDR3, the full variable domain is EAGVTQSPTHLIKTRGQQATLRCSPISGHTSVYWYQQALGLGLQFLLWYDEGEERNRGNFPPRFSGRQFPNYSSELNVNALELEDSALYLCASSRRRTGTATYEQYFGPGTRLTVT.